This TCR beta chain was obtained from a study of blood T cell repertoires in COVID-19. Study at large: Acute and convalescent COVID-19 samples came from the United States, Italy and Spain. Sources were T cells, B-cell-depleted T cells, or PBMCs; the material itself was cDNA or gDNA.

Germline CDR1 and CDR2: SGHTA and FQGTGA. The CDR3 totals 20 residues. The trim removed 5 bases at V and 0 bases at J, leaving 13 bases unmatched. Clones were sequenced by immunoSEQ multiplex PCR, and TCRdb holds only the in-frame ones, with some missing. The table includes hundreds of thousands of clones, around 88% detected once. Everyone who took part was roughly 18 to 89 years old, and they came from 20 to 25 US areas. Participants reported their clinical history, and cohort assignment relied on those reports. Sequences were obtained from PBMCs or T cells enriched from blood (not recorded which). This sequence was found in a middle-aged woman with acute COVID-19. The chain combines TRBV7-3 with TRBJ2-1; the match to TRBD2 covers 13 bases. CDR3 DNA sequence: TGTGCCAGCAGCCTTGGGACTAGCGGGAAGCGGATTAGCTCCTACAATGAGCAGTTCTTC. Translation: CASSLGTSGKRISSYNEQFF.